This record concerns one T cell receptor (beta chain) sequence. Per germline, CDR1 LNHDA and CDR2 SQIVND (reference sequence). This CDR3 has 15 amino acids. V lost 6 bases to trimming and J lost 7 bases, with 19 bases between them. The data stem from a study of cytomegalovirus exposure and HLA in healthy donors. Data came from immunoSEQ multiplex PCR; TCRdb stores just in-frame clones and leaves some out. This sample has tens of thousands of clones; around 94% occur once, and the top ten carry around 3.5%. V usage is TRBV19 and J usage is TRBJ1-5; D gene ambiguous. Sequencing was carried out using PBMCs. This TCR was sampled from a woman in her late teens or twenties in good health and CMV-seropositive. The CDR3 reads CASSKGRGTEQPQHF. Here the CDR3 DNA reads TGTGCCAGTAGCAAGGGTCGGGGAACGGAGCAGCCCCAGCATTTT.